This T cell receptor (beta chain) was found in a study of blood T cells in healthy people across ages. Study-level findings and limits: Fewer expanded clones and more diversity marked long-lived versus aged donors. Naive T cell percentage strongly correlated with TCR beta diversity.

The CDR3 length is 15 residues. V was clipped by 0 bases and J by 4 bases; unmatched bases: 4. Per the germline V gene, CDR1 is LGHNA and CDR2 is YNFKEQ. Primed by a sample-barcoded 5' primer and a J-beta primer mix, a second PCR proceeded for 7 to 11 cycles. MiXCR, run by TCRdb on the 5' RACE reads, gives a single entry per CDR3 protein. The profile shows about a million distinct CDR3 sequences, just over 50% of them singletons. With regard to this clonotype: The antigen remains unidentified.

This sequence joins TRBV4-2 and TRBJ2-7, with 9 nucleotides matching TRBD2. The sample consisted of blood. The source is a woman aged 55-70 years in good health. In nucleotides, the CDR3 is TGTGCCAGCAGCCAAGATCTAGCGGGAATTTACGAGCAGTACTTC. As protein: CASSQDLAGIYEQYF.